Each of the 20 T cell receptor beta chains below was sequenced from the same sample in a study of T cells in Graves' hyperthyroidism and ophthalmopathy. Amplified TCR beta CDR3 regions came from RNA transcripts. The HTBI primer set was used in a first-round RT-PCR of the TCR CDR3. TCRdb independently ran MiXCR on the multiplex PCR reads; one entry per CDR3 protein. The sample gives hundreds of thousands of distinct CDR3 sequences, approximately 15% of which show up once; more than 8.5% is in the top ten. The material sequenced was blood. Source of these receptors: a woman aged 18 to 35 with Graves' hyperthyroidism.

The V gene is TRBV7-9, the J gene TRBJ2-7; 10 bases map to TRBD2. Germline CDR1 is SEHNR and CDR2 is FQNEAQ (reference sequence). The CDR3 sequence is 20 residues long. J was trimmed by 7 bases and V by 2 bases; bases with no gene match: 23. CDR3 region: CASSLPSAWASGSSLVEQYF. CDR3 DNA: TGTGCCAGCAGCTTACCCTCAGCCTGGGCTAGCGGGAGTTCCCTGGTAGAGCAGTACTTC.

The chain is built from TRBV6-4 and TRBJ1-2; 9 nucleotides align to TRBD1. With 7 bases clipped from V and 4 bases from J, the junction kept 7 bases outside the gene matches. This CDR3 contains 14 residues. CDR1 is MRHNA, CDR2 SNTAGT, per germline. CDR3 bases: TGTGCCAGCAACGAACAGGGGGCCGGCTATGGCTACACCTTC. Its translation is CASNEQGAGYGYTF.

This clonotype was counted at least ten times. CDR3 amino acids: CASSLTGQANTGELFF. The CDR3, as DNA: TGTGCCAGCAGCTTAACGGGACAGGCGAACACCGGGGAGCTGTTTTTT. The chain has TRBV7-3 and TRBJ2-2; 8 bases map to TRBD1. Germline CDR1 is SGHTA and CDR2 is FQGTGA. V shed 0 bases and J 0 bases; nucleotides not matched to a gene: 0. This CDR3 has 16 residues.

This clonotype was counted many times. This chain uses TRBV2 with TRBJ2-1; 9 positions agree with TRBD2. Trimming cost V 6 bases and J 3 bases; bases outside gene matches: 6. The CDR3 covers 15 residues. Germline CDR1 SNHLY, CDR2 FYNNEI. The CDR3: CASRDGTSFYNEQFF. The CDR3, as DNA: TGTGCCAGCAGGGACGGGACTAGCTTCTACAATGAGCAGTTCTTC. Drawing the rest from reference TRBV2 and TRBJ2-1, the complete variable domain is EPEVTQTPSHQVTQMGQEVILRCVPISNHLYFYWYRQILGQKVEFLVSFYNNEISEKSEIFDDQFSVERPDGSNFTLKIRSTKLEDSAMYFCASRDGTSFYNEQFFGPGTRLTVL.

This clonotype was recorded many times. The chain combines TRBV9 with TRBJ2-1; tentative D call: TRBD2 (11 bases). The ends were cut back, 4 bases at V and 7 bases at J, with 42 bases in the middle. The CDR3 length is 23 residues. Germline CDR1 is SGDLS and CDR2 is YYNGEE. The CDR3 sequence is CASSPDDRGRDSGRAGFWNEQFF. For the CDR3, the DNA is TGTGCCAGCAGCCCCGATGACAGGGGGCGTGATAGCGGGAGGGCCGGGTTTTGGAATGAGCAGTTCTTC.

There are a few counts of this clonotype. The chain couples TRBV29-1 to TRBJ2-7; 8 positions agree with TRBD1. V shed 5 bases and J 1 base; nucleotides not matched to a gene: 7. The CDR3 runs 14 residues. Germline V gene sequence: CDR1 SQVTM, CDR2 ANQGSEA. The DNA for the CDR3 is TGCAGCGTTACGGACAGGGTAAGATCCTACGAGCAGTACTTC. Amino acid sequence: CSVTDRVRSYEQYF.

Written as DNA, the CDR3 is TGTGCCAGTAGTGGCAGGGTAGAAGATACGCAGTATTTT. Protein: CASSGRVEDTQYF. The rearrangement uses TRBV19 and TRBJ2-3; a weak D match, TRBD1 (5 bases). The CDR3 totals 13 residues. Germline V gene sequence: CDR1 LNHDA, CDR2 SQIVND (reference sequence). Trimming left V 5 bases short and J 5 bases short, with 11 bases between.

The sample holds many counts of this clonotype. One end of the junction is discordant with germline, which a read error may explain. The chain uses TRBV5-1 and TRBJ2-2; 9 bases line up with TRBD2. CDR3 length: 15 residues. Germline V gives CDR1 SGHRS, CDR2 YFSETQ. The CDR3 loop is CASSPTSGYTGELFF. CDR3 DNA: TGTGCCAGCAGTCCGACTAGCGGTTACACCGGGGAGCTGTTTTTT.

This clonotype showed up many times. The rearrangement uses TRBV4-3 and TRBJ2-4, with a weak D call TRBD1 (6 bases). This CDR3 is built from 18 residues. V lost 0 bases and J 3 bases, leaving 18 bases between the germline ends. CDR1 is LGHNA, CDR2 YSLEER, per germline. This CDR3 is CASSQDWGARGVKNIQYF. In DNA form, the CDR3 reads TGCGCCAGCAGCCAAGATTGGGGCGCCAGGGGTGTCAAAAACATTCAGTACTTC.

This clonotype was picked up many times. This sequence joins TRBV11-2 and TRBJ2-3; TRBD2 agrees at 7 bases. There are 18 residues in the CDR3. The V segment lost 0 bases and the J segment 1 base; nucleotides outside the gene matches: 10. Germline loops: CDR1 SGHAT, CDR2 FQNNGV. The chain's CDR3 is CASSLDPGGGMGTDTQYF. As DNA, the CDR3 is TGTGCCAGCAGCTTAGATCCGGGAGGAGGAATGGGCACAGATACGCAGTATTTT.

The chain uses TRBV7-2 and TRBJ1-5; D uncertain. The CDR3 length is 15 residues. Germline CDR1 and CDR2: SGHTA and FQGNSA. Between the trimmed V and J ends, which lost 4 bases and 1 base, there was a span of 11 bases. The CDR3 nucleotides read TGTGCCAGCAGCTCGTTCGCTTCGAGCAATCAGCCCCAGCATTTT. As protein: CASSSFASSNQPQHF.

There are many counts of this clonotype. The rearrangement links TRBV5-5 to TRBJ1-4; no clear D gene. CDR1 and CDR2 from the germline V gene are SGHKS and YYEKEE (reference sequence). The V gene lost 3 bases and the J gene lost 0 bases, with 12 bases spanning the gap. CDR3 length: 16 amino acids. CDR3 in DNA: TGTGCCAGCAGCTCCCTCCCAGAGACAACTAATGAAAAACTGTTTTTT. Translated, it gives CASSSLPETTNEKLFF.

The rearrangement links TRBV27 to TRBJ2-3; perhaps TRBD1 as D (5 bases). The CDR3 is 14 amino acids. The germline V gene encodes CDR1 MNHEY and CDR2 SMNVEV (reference sequence). V lost 1 base to trimming and J lost 7 bases, with 12 bases between them. CDR3 sequence: CASSLWGAENTQYF. The CDR3 nucleotides read TGTGCCAGCAGTTTATGGGGCGCTGAGAATACGCAGTATTTT.

V gene TRBV15 combines with J gene TRBJ2-2; possible D gene TRBD2, 5 bases. The V end was cut by 0 bases, the J end by 7 bases, with 15 bases between. CDR3 length: 16 amino acids. Germline lookup yields CDR1 LNHNV and CDR2 YYDKDF (reference sequence). CDR3 DNA: TGTGCCACCAGCAGAGATCGGGCAGGACGGGGCGGGGAGCTGTTTTTT. Translating gives CATSRDRAGRGGELFF.

The chain combines TRBV11-2 with TRBJ2-7, with D possibly matching TRBD1 (6 bases). Trimming pared 0 bases from V and 3 bases from J, leaving 12 bases between. Germline lookup yields CDR1 SGHAT and CDR2 FQNNGV. The CDR3 loop spans 15 amino acids. The CDR3 region is CASSLDVGHFYEQYF. In DNA, the CDR3 is TGTGCCAGCAGCTTAGATGTGGGACATTTCTACGAGCAGTACTTC.

The chain carries TRBV29-1 and TRBJ2-3; 7 bases line up with TRBD1. The CDR3 loop spans 12 amino acids. Germline CDR1 and CDR2: SQVTM and ANQGSEA. With 7 bases clipped from V and 6 bases from J, the junction kept 7 bases outside the gene matches. The CDR3 DNA is TGCAGCGGGGAAACAGGGGTGGATACGCAGTATTTT. Amino acid sequence: CSGETGVDTQYF.

The rearrangement joins TRBV20-1 to TRBJ2-2, with D maybe TRBD2 (5 bases). In germline, CDR1 is DFQATT, CDR2 SNEGSKA (reference sequence). The ends were cut back, 4 bases at V and 1 base at J, with 10 bases in the middle. The CDR3 has 14 amino acids. In DNA form, the CDR3 reads TGCAGTGCTATAGTTGCGGGGAACACCGGGGAGCTGTTTTTT. Residues: CSAIVAGNTGELFF.

The sample holds many counts of this clonotype. V usage is TRBV20-1 and J usage is TRBJ2-1; 7 nucleotides align to TRBD2. V shed 4 bases and J 2 bases; nucleotides not matched to a gene: 11. The V gene's germline CDR1 is DFQATT and CDR2 SNEGSKA (reference sequence). The CDR3 runs 16 residues. The DNA for the CDR3 is TGCAGTGCTACACTCAGGGCGGGGGAGACCTACAATGAGCAGTTCTTC. Translation: CSATLRAGETYNEQFF.

The chain employs TRBV4-1 and TRBJ1-1; D is unresolved. Germline CDR1 is MGHRA and CDR2 is YSYEKL. The CDR3 has 18 amino acids. The ends were cut back, 4 bases at V and 3 bases at J, with 24 bases in the middle. This CDR3 reads CASSPGRSPAGKDTEAFF. The CDR3 bases are TGCGCCAGCAGCCCGGGGAGGTCCCCGGCGGGGAAGGACACTGAAGCTTTCTTT.

There are many counts of this clonotype. The chain links TRBV20-1 to TRBJ1-6; TRBD1 matches 9 bases. The germline gives CDR1 DFQATT, CDR2 SNEGSKA (reference sequence). The CDR3 is 16 residues long. In DNA, the CDR3 is TGCAATGCACCTGGACAGGGGAGCTCCTATAATTCACCCCTCCACTTT. Protein sequence: CNAPGQGSSYNSPLHF.